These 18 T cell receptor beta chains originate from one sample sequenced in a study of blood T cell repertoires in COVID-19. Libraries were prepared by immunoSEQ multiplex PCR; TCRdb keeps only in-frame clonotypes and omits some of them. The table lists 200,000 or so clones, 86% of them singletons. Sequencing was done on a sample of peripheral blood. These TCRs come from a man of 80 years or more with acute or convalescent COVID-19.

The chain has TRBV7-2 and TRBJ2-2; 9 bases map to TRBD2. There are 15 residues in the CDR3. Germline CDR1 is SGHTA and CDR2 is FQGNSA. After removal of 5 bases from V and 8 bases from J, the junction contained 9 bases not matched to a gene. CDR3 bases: TGTGCCAGCAGCCGTATAGCGGGAGTTAATGGGGAGCTGTTTTTT. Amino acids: CASSRIAGVNGELFF.

The CDR3 DNA follows: TGTGCCATCACCCAGGGACACCCCTACGAGCAGTACTTC. This translates into CAITQGHPYEQYF. This rearrangement joins TRBV10-3 to TRBJ2-7, with TRBD1 as a possible D gene (6 bases). The germline V gene has CDR1 ENHRY and CDR2 SYGVKD. The CDR3 covers 13 residues. Trimming stripped 7 bases from V and 2 bases from J, with 12 bases between.

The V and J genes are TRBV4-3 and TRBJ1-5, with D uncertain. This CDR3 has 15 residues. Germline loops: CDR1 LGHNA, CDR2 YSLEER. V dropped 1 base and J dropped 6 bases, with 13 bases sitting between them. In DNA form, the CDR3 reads TGCGCCAGCAGCCAAGGATTGGCGGCGGGTCAGCCCCAGCATTTT. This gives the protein CASSQGLAAGQPQHF.

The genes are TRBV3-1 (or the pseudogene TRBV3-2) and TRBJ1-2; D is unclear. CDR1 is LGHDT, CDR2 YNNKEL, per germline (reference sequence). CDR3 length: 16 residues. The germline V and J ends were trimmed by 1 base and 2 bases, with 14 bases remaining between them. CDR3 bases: TGTGCCAGCAGCCAAGGAGTTCTACGTGTAAACTATGGCTACACCTTC. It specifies CASSQGVLRVNYGYTF.

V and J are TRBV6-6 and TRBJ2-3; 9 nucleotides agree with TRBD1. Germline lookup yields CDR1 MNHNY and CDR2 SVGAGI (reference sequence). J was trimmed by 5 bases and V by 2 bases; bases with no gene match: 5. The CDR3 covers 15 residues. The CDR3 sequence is CASSYLDRGRDTQYF. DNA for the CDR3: TGTGCCAGCAGTTACCTGGACAGGGGTAGAGATACGCAGTATTTT.

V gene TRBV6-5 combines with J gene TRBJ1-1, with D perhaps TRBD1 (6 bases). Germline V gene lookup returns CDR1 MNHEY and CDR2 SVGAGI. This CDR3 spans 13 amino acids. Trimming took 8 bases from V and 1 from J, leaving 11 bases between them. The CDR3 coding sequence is TGTGCCAGCGGCACAGGGAGGAACACTGAAGCTTTCTTT. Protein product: CASGTGRNTEAFF.

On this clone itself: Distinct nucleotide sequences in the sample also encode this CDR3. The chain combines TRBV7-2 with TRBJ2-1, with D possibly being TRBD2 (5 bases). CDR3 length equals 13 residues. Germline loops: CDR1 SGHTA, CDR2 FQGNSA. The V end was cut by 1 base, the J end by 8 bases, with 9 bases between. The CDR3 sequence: CASSLDRGDEQFF. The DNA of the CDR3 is TGTGCCAGCAGCTTAGACCGGGGTGATGAGCAGTTCTTC.

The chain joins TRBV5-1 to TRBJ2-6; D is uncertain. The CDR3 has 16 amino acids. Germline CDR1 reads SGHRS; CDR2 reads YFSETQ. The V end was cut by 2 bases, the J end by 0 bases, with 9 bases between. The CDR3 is CASSFGHASGANVLTF. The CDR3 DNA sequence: TGCGCCAGCAGCTTTGGCCATGCCTCTGGGGCCAACGTCCTGACTTTC. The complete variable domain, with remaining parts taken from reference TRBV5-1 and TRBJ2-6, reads KAGVTQTPRYLIKTRGQQVTLSCSPISGHRSVSWYQQTPGQGLQFLFEYFSETQRNKGNFPGRFSGRQFSNSRSEMNVSTLELGDSALYLCASSFGHASGANVLTFGAGSRLTVL.

CDR3 DNA: TGTGCCAGCAGCCCACCGGGACTAGCCAGCACAGATACGCAGTATTTT. It yields the protein CASSPPGLASTDTQYF. V usage is TRBV7-2 and J usage is TRBJ2-3; the match to TRBD2 covers 9 bases. V shed 5 bases and J 0 bases; nucleotides not matched to a gene: 6. This CDR3 contains 16 residues. Germline V lookup: CDR1 SGHTA, CDR2 FQGNSA.

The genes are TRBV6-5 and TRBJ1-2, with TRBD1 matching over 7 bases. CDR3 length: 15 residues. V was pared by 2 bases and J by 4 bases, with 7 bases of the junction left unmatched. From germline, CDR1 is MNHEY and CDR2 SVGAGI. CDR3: CASSYTQQGRYGYTF. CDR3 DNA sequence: TGTGCCAGCAGTTACACCCAACAGGGGCGCTATGGCTACACCTTC.

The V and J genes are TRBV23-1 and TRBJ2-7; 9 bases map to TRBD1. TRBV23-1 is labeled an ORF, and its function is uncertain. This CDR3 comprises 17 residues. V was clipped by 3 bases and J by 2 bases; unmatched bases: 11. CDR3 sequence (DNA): TGCGCCAGCAGTCAGCCCCCTGGGGACAGGGTCCCCTACGAGCAGTACTTC. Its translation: CASSQPPGDRVPYEQYF.

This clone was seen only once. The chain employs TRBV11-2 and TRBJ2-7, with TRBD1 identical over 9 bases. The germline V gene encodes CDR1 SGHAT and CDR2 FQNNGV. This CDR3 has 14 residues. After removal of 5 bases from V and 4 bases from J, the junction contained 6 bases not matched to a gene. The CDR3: CASSPGQGKYEQYV. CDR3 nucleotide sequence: TGTGCCAGCAGCCCAGGACAGGGGAAGTACGAGCAGTACGTC.

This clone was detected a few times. CDR3 DNA sequence: TGCGCCAGCAGCTTGGAATTGGCGGGAGGGTCAGATACGCAGTATTTT. Its protein is CASSLELAGGSDTQYF. The chain employs TRBV5-1 and TRBJ2-3, with 9 nucleotides matching TRBD2. Trimming at V came to 0 bases and at J to 4 bases, leaving 6 bases not matched to a gene. CDR1 and CDR2 (germline): SGHRS, YFSETQ. There are 16 residues in the CDR3.

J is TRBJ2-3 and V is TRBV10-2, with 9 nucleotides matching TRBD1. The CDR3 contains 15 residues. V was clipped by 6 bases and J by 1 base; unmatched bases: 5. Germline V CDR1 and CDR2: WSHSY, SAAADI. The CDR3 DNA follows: TGCGCCAGCAGAGATCACAGGGGGCGCACAGATACGCAGTATTTT. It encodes CASRDHRGRTDTQYF.

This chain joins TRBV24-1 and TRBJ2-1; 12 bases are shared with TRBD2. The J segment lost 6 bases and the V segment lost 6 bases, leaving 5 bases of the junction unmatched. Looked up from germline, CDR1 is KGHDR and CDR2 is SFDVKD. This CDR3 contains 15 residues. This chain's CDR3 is CATSPLAGGSNEQFF. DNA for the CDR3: TGTGCCACCAGTCCCCTAGCGGGAGGGAGCAATGAGCAGTTCTTC.

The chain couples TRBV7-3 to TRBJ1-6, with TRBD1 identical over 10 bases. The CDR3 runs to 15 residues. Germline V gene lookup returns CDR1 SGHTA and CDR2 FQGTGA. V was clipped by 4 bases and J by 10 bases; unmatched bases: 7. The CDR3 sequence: CASSSGTGVGSPLHF. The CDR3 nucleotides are TGTGCCAGCAGCTCCGGGACAGGGGTCGGCTCACCCCTCCACTTT.

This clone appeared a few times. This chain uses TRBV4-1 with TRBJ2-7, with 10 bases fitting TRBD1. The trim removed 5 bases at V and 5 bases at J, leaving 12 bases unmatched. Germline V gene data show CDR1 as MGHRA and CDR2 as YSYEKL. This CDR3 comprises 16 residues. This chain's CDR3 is CASSLEPGQGINEQYF. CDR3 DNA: TGCGCCAGCAGCTTAGAACCGGGACAGGGGATAAACGAGCAGTACTTC.

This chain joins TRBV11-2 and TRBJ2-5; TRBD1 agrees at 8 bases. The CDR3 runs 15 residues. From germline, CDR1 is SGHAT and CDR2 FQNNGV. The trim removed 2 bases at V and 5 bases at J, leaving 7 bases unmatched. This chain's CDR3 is CASSLTGGSTETQYF. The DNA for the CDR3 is TGTGCCAGCAGCTTAACAGGGGGGTCTACGGAGACCCAGTACTTC.